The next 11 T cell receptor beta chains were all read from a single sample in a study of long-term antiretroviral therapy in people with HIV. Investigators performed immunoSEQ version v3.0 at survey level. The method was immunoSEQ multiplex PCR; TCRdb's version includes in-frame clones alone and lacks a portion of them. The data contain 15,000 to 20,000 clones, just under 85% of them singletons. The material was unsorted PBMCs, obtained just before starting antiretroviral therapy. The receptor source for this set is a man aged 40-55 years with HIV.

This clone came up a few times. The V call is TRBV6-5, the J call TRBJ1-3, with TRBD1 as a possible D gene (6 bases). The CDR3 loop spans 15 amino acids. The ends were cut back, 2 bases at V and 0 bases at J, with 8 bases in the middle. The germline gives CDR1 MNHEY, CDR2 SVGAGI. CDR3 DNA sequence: TGTGCCAGCAGTTACGTGGGGGCCTCTGGAAACACCATATATTTT. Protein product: CASSYVGASGNTIYF.

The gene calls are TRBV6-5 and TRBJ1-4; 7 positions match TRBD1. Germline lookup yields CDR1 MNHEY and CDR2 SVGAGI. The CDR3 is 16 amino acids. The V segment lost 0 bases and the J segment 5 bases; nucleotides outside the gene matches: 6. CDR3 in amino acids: CASSYSTGTGNEKLFF. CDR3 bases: TGTGCCAGCAGTTACTCGACAGGGACTGGAAATGAAAAACTGTTTTTT.

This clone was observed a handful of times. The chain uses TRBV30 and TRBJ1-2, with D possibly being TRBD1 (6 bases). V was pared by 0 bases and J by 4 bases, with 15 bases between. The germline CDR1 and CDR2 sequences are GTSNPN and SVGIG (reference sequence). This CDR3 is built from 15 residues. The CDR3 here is CAWSVFTGTGYGYTF. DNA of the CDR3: TGTGCCTGGAGTGTATTTACAGGGACCGGCTATGGCTACACCTTC.

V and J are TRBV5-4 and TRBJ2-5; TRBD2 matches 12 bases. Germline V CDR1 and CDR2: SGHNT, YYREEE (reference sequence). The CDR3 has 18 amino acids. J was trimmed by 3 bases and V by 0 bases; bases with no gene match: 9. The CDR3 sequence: CASSLVTGTSGRKETQYF. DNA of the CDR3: TGTGCCAGCAGCTTGGTTACCGGGACTAGCGGGCGTAAAGAGACCCAGTACTTC.

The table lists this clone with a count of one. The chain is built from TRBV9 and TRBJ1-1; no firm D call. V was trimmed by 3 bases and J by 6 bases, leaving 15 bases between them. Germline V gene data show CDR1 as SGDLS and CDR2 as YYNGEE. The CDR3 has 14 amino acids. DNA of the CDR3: TGTGCCAGCAGCGCCCTTGGGGTTCGCGCTGAAGCTTTCTTT. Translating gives CASSALGVRAEAFF.

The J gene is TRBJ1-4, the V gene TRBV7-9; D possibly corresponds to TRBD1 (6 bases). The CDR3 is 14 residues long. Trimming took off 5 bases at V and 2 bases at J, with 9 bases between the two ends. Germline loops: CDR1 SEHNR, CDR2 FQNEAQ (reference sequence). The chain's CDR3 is CASSHRVTNEKLFF. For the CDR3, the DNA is TGTGCCAGCAGCCACAGGGTTACTAATGAAAAACTGTTTTTT. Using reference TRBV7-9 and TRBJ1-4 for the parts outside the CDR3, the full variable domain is DTGVSQNPRHKITKRGQNVTFRCDPISEHNRLYWYRQTLGQGPEFLTYFQNEAQLEKSRLLSDRFSAERPKGSFSTLEIQRTEQGDSAMYLCASSHRVTNEKLFFGSGTQLSVL.

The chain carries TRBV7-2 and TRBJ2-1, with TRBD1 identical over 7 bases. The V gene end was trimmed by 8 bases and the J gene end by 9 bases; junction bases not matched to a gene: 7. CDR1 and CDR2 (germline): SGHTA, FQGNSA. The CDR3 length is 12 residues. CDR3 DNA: TGTGCCAGCGGGTGGACAGGCAGTGAGCAGTTCTTC. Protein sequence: CASGWTGSEQFF.

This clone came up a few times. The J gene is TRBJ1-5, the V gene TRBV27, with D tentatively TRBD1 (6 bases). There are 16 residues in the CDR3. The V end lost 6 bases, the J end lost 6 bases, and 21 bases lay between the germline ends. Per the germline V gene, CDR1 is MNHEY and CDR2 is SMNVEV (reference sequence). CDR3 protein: CASRPLGGTMGQPQHF. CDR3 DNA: TGTGCCAGCAGGCCCTTAGGGGGGACAATGGGTCAGCCCCAGCATTTT.

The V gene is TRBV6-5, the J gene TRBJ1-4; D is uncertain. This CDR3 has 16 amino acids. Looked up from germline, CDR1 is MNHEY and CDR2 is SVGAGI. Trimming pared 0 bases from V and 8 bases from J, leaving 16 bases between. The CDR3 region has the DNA TGTGCCAGCAGTTACTCCTTCGGGGAGATTGAGGAAAAACTGTTTTTT. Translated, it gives CASSYSFGEIEEKLFF.

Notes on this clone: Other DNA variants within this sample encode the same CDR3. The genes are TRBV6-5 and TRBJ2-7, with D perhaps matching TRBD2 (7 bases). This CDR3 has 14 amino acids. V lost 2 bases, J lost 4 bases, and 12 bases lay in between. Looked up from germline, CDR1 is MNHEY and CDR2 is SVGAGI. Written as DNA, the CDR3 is TGTGCCAGCAGTTACGGGGGGGGCGGTTACGAGCAGTACTTC. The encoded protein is CASSYGGGGYEQYF.

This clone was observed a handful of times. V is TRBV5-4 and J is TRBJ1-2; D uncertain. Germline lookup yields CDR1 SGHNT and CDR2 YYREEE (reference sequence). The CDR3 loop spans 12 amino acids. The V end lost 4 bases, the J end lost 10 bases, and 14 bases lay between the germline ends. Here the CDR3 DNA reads TGTGCCAGCAGCCGGGAGGAGGAGGACTACACCTTC. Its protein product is CASSREEEDYTF.